This T cell receptor beta chain was sequenced during a study of CD8+ T cells in alopecia areata. Study observations and caveats: Shared TCR sequences were less clear between patients than in mice, possibly partly from HLA diversity. Lesional scalp displayed greater clonality than normal scalp, most notably in alopecia totalis/universalis.

This clone has only a few counts. Its specificity is not known. In each case, RNA was isolated and then reverse transcribed into cDNA as the sequencing template. Only in-frame clones appear in the TCRdb table, and some are missing; sequencing was by immunoSEQ multiplex PCR. The sample holds about 200,000 clones, just over 55% seen once. What was sequenced was CD8+ T cells sorted from blood. The clonotype was recovered from a human donor in good health.

Here the CDR3 DNA reads TGTGCCAGCTCCGAGCGGGGGGCCTCCTACACAGATACGCAGTATTTT. This encodes CASSERGASYTDTQYF. This chain connects TRBV7-2 to TRBJ2-3; 9 bases align to TRBD2. Germline V gives CDR1 SGHTA, CDR2 FQGNSA. The trim removed 8 bases at V and 2 bases at J, leaving 11 bases unmatched. This CDR3 spans 16 amino acids.